This TCR beta chain is from a study of OX40 agonist ivuxolimab in advanced cancers. This clone was seen a handful of times. The CDR3 totals 13 residues. Germline loops: CDR1 SGHRS, CDR2 YFSETQ. V lost 2 bases and J lost 5, with 10 bases in between. The assay was immunoSEQ multiplex PCR, and TCRdb's table has in-frame clones only and misses some. The table shows around 58,000 clones, with about 89% occurring only once. V and J are TRBV5-1 and TRBJ2-5; weak D call: TRBD1 (5 bases). The sample consisted of CD4+ or CD8+ T cells sorted from blood, taken in a trial of the OX40 agonist ivuxolimab. The origin of this receptor is an adult with an advanced solid tumor such as melanoma, head and neck, liver or kidney cancer. CDR3 coding DNA: TGCGCCAGCAGCTTTTGGGGCTCGGAGACCCAGTACTTC. Its protein product is CASSFWGSETQYF.